The rows below give T cell receptor beta chains drawn from one sample of a study of a mutant IDH1 vaccine in newly diagnosed glioma. These receptors are not linked to any known antigen. Assay used: immunoSEQ multiplex PCR; TCRdb lists only in-frame clones, some missing. The sample holds over 50,000 clones; 76% are singletons and the top ten take just under 5%. The sample in question was PBMCs, obtained from a glioma patient whose treatment included an IDH1 peptide vaccine. The origin of the receptors is a woman aged 40-49 years with glioma. Some clones in this sample may be carry-over from other donors' samples. Each CDR3 is given with its conserved first and last residue. The D gene is left open where the match is weak. Size is omitted from some rows. Given values are once, few, many or a class for expanded clones.

j_call | d_call | cdr3_length | clone_size | v_call | cdr3_aa | cdr3_nt
TRBJ2-2 | - | 17 | - | TRBV7-2 | CASTIKPGLFNTGELFF | TGTGCCAGCACCATAAAACCGGGACTCTTCAACACCGGGGAGCTGTTTTTT
TRBJ1-1 | - | 12 | few | TRBV7-9 | CASLTENTEAFF | TGTGCCAGCCTGACAGAGAACACTGAAGCTTTCTTT
TRBJ2-1 | - | 15 | - | TRBV5-1 | CASSLRDGTYNEQFF | TGCGCCAGCAGCTTGCGGGACGGAACCTACAATGAGCAGTTCTTC
TRBJ2-3 | - | 14 | - | TRBV6-6 | CASSIVDFTDTQYF | TGTGCCAGCAGCATCGTAGACTTCACAGATACGCAGTATTTT
TRBJ2-3 | TRBD1 | 14 | - | TRBV5-1 | CASILTGSTDTQYF | TGCGCCAGCATCCTGACAGGGAGCACAGATACGCAGTATTTT
TRBJ2-1 | - | 17 | few | TRBV10-1 | CASSESKLGGSYNEQFF | TGCGCCAGCAGTGAGTCGAAACTGGGAGGCTCCTACAATGAGCAGTTCTTC
TRBJ1-2 | - | 14 | few | TRBV6-6 | CASSYSRGNYGYTF | TGTGCCAGCAGTTACTCGCGGGGGAACTATGGCTACACCTTC
TRBJ1-5 | - | 15 | - | TRBV11-2 | CASSLGQVGNQPQHF | TGTGCCAGCAGCTTAGGACAGGTGGGCAATCAGCCCCAGCATTTT
TRBJ1-2 | - | 13 | - | TRBV6-6 | CASSYSRTGGYTF | TGTGCCAGCAGTTACTCTCGGACGGGCGGCTACACCTTC
TRBJ1-6 | - | 16 | - | TRBV5-1 | CASSSQAGSGSSPLHF | TGCGCCAGCAGCTCCCAGGCAGGGTCGGGGAGTTCACCCCTCCACTTT
TRBJ1-2 | - | 14 | once | TRBV6-1 | CASRPPGGDYGYTF | TGTGCCAGCAGGCCCCCCGGCGGGGACTATGGCTACACCTTC
TRBJ1-5 | - | 17 | once | TRBV7-6 | CASSLVEAGESNQPQHF | TGTGCCAGCAGCTTAGTAGAGGCCGGGGAAAGCAATCAGCCCCAGCATTTT
TRBJ2-5 | TRBD2 | 14 | - | TRBV5-6 | CASSRTSGQETQYF | TGTGCCAGCAGCAGGACTAGCGGGCAAGAGACCCAGTACTTC